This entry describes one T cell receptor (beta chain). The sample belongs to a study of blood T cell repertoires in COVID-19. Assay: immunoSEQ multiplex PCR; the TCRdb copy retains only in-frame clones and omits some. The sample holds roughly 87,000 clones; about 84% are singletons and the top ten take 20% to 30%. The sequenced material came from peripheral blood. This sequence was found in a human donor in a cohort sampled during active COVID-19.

The CDR3 DNA sequence: TGTGCCACCCGCAACCCAAGCGGCGCGGTCACAGATACGCAGTATTTT. It yields the protein CATRNPSGAVTDTQYF. The rearrangement joins TRBV28 to TRBJ2-3; perhaps TRBD2 as D (5 bases). Trimming removed 10 bases at V and 2 bases at J, with 22 bases between. Germline V gene sequence: CDR1 MDHEN, CDR2 SYDVKM. This CDR3 region has 16 residues. Supplemented by reference TRBV28 and TRBJ2-3, the full variable domain reads DVKVTQSSRYLVKRTGEKVFLECVQDMDHENMFWYRQDPGLGLRLIYFSYDVKMKEKGDIPEGYSVSREKKERFSLILESASTNQTSMYLCATRNPSGAVTDTQYFGPGTRLTVL.